This TCR beta chain was recorded in a study of response to subunit inactivated influenza vaccine. Study-level findings and limits: Every seasonal influenza vaccination brings in few new T cells, the authors suggested.

TCRdb fed the RT-PCR reads into MiXCR, producing one record per CDR3 protein. The sample records 700,000 to 800,000 distinct CDR3 sequences, approximately 17% being singletons. Worth noting for this clonotype: Its specificity is not known.

Germline CDR1 is LGHNA and CDR2 is YSLEER. The CDR3 extends over 15 amino acids. The germline V and J ends were trimmed by 1 base and 9 bases, with 16 bases remaining between them. V usage is TRBV4-3 and J usage is TRBJ2-1, with D perhaps TRBD1 (6 bases). The sequence derives from a man aged 45-65 years who received an inactivated influenza vaccine. This sample comprised PBMCs from blood, obtained about 5 days after vaccination. In DNA form, the CDR3 reads TGCGCCAGCAGCCAAGGGGGGCTGGAGTGGAGTGAGCAGTTCTTC. This codes for CASSQGGLEWSEQFF.